This TCR beta chain was profiled in a study of cytomegalovirus exposure and HLA in healthy donors. Regarding the study as a whole: Among TCR sequences, most were rare, though some public TCRs appeared in many donors. Some TCR beta chains (roughly 150 of them) were listed as cytomegalovirus-associated. In a later analysis, an Asian-associated ancestry cluster reportedly showed fewer N-insertions than the 666-donor mean. Association of a missense DCLRE1C variant with TCR beta V- and J-gene trimming was reported in a later analysis.

About this clone: Its antigen is still unknown.

The CDR3 spans 12 residues. Germline CDR1 reads GTSNPN; CDR2 reads SVGIG (reference sequence). V gave up 1 base and J gave up 6 bases; unmatched junction bases: 2. This PCR relied on a set of 60 Vbeta primers and 13 Jbeta primers. The method was immunoSEQ multiplex PCR; TCRdb's version includes in-frame clones alone and lacks a portion of them. The sample holds 180,000 or so clones, less than 80% seen once. Sample: PBMCs. The gene calls are TRBV30 and TRBJ1-1, with 7 nucleotides matching TRBD1. This TCR came from a man aged 18 to 29 in good health and CMV-seronegative. The CDR3 region is CAWSAGGSEAFF. The CDR3, as DNA: TGTGCCTGGAGTGCAGGGGGTTCTGAAGCTTTCTTT.